Listed here are 28 T cell receptor beta chains from one sample, sequenced in a study of CD8+ T cells in alopecia areata. Reverse transcription of extracted RNA yielded cDNA, which provided the sequencing template. Generated by immunoSEQ multiplex PCR, the TCRdb table keeps only in-frame clones and is missing some. The sample consists of some 220,000 clones, about 57% of them appearing once. As for treatment: oral pan-JAK inhibitor, 5-10 mg twice daily. The sequenced sample was CD4+ T cells sorted from blood, obtained at week 4, from a patient treated with tofacitinib. The receptors originated from a human donor with alopecia areata.

The CDR3 sequence is CASSLVSKETQYF. CDR3 coding DNA: TGTGCCAGCAGCTTAGTGTCGAAAGAGACCCAGTACTTC. The chain carries TRBV7-9 and TRBJ2-5; no clear D. The germline gives CDR1 SEHNR, CDR2 FQNEAQ (reference sequence). This CDR3 spans 13 amino acids. V gave up 1 base and J gave up 3 bases, with 6 bases separating them.

The CDR3, as DNA: TGTGCCAGCAGGTCCAGGAGACTTGCCAATTACGAGCAGTACTTC. It encodes CASRSRRLANYEQYF. V gene TRBV6-5 combines with J gene TRBJ2-7; no definite D call. V dropped 6 bases and J dropped 4 bases, with 19 bases sitting between them. This CDR3 contains 15 residues. CDR1 and CDR2 (germline): MNHEY, SVGAGI.

At least ten counts were recorded for this clone. Different DNA sequences within this sample yield the same CDR3. V and J are TRBV6-1 and TRBJ2-1; 10 bases are a match to TRBD2. This CDR3 comprises 15 residues. V was clipped by 4 bases and J by 4 bases; unmatched bases: 4. Germline V gives CDR1 MNHNS, CDR2 SASEGT. The CDR3 loop reads CASSASGGGYNEQFF. The CDR3 bases are TGTGCCAGCAGTGCAAGCGGGGGGGGGTACAATGAGCAGTTCTTC.

This clone was recorded a few times. This chain connects TRBV4-1 to TRBJ1-1; D gene ambiguous. This CDR3 spans 13 amino acids. Germline V gene lookup returns CDR1 MGHRA and CDR2 YSYEKL. Trimming took 0 bases from V and 1 from J, leaving 3 bases between them. CDR3 in DNA: TGCGCCAGCAGCCAAGAGACGAACACTGAAGCTTTCTTT. Residues: CASSQETNTEAFF.

This clone was counted a few times. The rearrangement links TRBV7-9 to TRBJ1-6, with D unresolved. Germline values: CDR1 SEHNR, CDR2 FQNEAQ (reference sequence). V lost 5 bases, J lost 14 bases, and 16 bases lay in between. This CDR3 is built from 13 residues. For the CDR3, the DNA is TGTGCCAGCAGCCCTCGGACGGACTTGGCCCTCCACTTT. Its translation: CASSPRTDLALHF.

This clone appeared once. The genes are TRBV4-3 and TRBJ1-1; no firm D call. V lost 4 bases, J lost 3 bases, and 9 bases lay in between. In germline, CDR1 is LGHNA, CDR2 YSLEER. CDR3 size: 13 residues. The DNA for the CDR3 is TGCGCCAGCAGCCTTGACCGGGACACTGAAGCTTTCTTT. Its protein product is CASSLDRDTEAFF.

The rearrangement links TRBV30 to TRBJ2-7; D remains unclear. Germline V gene lookup returns CDR1 GTSNPN and CDR2 SVGIG (reference sequence). This CDR3 is built from 13 residues. Trimming stripped 1 base from V and 2 bases from J, with 9 bases between. The CDR3 sequence is CAWSGYAPYEQYF. The CDR3 bases are TGTGCCTGGAGTGGGTATGCCCCCTACGAGCAGTACTTC. Full variable domain (outside the CDR3, taken from reference TRBV30 and TRBJ2-7): SQTIHQWPATLVQPVGSPLSLECTVEGTSNPNLYWYRQAAGRGLQLLFYSVGIGQISSEVPQNLSASRPQDRQFILSSKKLLLSDSGFYLCAWSGYAPYEQYFGPGTRLTVT.

J is TRBJ1-2 and V is TRBV2; D unclear. V dropped 0 bases and J dropped 0 bases, with 11 bases sitting between them. Germline CDR1 SNHLY, CDR2 FYNNEI. The CDR3 totals 16 residues. The chain's CDR3 is CASSEARSRTNYGYTF. The CDR3 nucleotides are TGTGCCAGCAGTGAAGCGCGGTCCAGGACTAACTATGGCTACACCTTC.

In its sample, this clone was seen a few times. The chain couples TRBV7-2 to TRBJ2-3; unclear D gene. The CDR3 runs to 14 residues. Germline assignment: CDR1 SGHTA and CDR2 FQGNSA. The V end lost 4 bases, the J end lost 4 bases, and 12 bases lay between the germline ends. The CDR3 bases are TGTGCCAGCAGCTCCCGAGTGTCCCCAGATACGCAGTATTTT. It is translated as CASSSRVSPDTQYF.

At least ten counts were recorded for this clone. This chain joins TRBV11-3 and TRBJ1-1; D might be TRBD1 (6 bases). Germline V gene sequence: CDR1 SGHNT, CDR2 YENEEA. The CDR3 contains 13 residues. The V end lost 5 bases, the J end lost 1 base, and 8 bases lay between the germline ends. CDR3: CASSGDTNTEAFF. CDR3 nucleotide sequence: TGTGCCAGCAGCGGGGACACGAACACTGAAGCTTTCTTT.

Ten or more counts support this clone. This chain connects TRBV5-4 to TRBJ2-3; D remains ambiguous. This CDR3 is built from 13 residues. V lost 1 base to trimming and J lost 5 bases, with 8 bases between them. Germline V lookup: CDR1 SGHNT, CDR2 YYREEE (reference sequence). The CDR3 bases are TGTGCCAGCAGCTTGCAGATTGAAGATACGCAGTATTTT. Amino acid sequence: CASSLQIEDTQYF.

This chain joins TRBV7-3 and TRBJ1-1, with unresolved D. Germline V CDR1 and CDR2: SGHTA, FQGTGA. The CDR3 extends over 14 amino acids. The germline V and J ends were trimmed by 5 bases and 2 bases, with 12 bases remaining between them. The CDR3 region has the DNA TGTGCCAGCAGCATTGGCCCCCATAACACTGAAGCTTTCTTT. Translated: CASSIGPHNTEAFF.

The rearrangement uses TRBV5-4 and TRBJ2-7, with a tentative D call TRBD1 (5 bases). Germline values: CDR1 SGHNT, CDR2 YYREEE (reference sequence). Trimming pared 0 bases from V and 0 bases from J, leaving 10 bases between. This CDR3 region has 15 residues. The CDR3 nucleotides read TGTGCCAGCAGCTTGGAAGGGGCCCGCTCCTACGAGCAGTACTTC. It specifies CASSLEGARSYEQYF.

This clone was observed a few times. The chain carries TRBV5-1 and TRBJ2-7; D is possibly TRBD2 (5 bases). Germline CDR1 reads SGHRS; CDR2 reads YFSETQ. The V end was cut by 4 bases, the J end by 7 bases, with 18 bases between. The CDR3 consists of 14 residues. CDR3 nucleotides: TGCGCCAGCAGCACGCCGGGATCCCGTTGGGAGCAGTACTTC. It codes for CASSTPGSRWEQYF.

The DNA of the CDR3 is TGCAGCGTTCGACAGAACGAAGCTTTCTTT. The encoded protein is CSVRQNEAFF. The chain combines TRBV29-1 with TRBJ1-1; weak D call: TRBD1 (5 bases). Germline V CDR1 and CDR2: SQVTM, ANQGSEA. V lost 5 bases and J lost 8, with 9 bases in between. The CDR3 loop spans 10 amino acids.

This sequence joins TRBV30 and TRBJ2-7, with 7 bases lining up with TRBD1. CDR1 is GTSNPN, CDR2 SVGIG, per germline (reference sequence). The J segment lost 3 bases and the V segment lost 0 bases, leaving 5 bases of the junction unmatched. This CDR3 has 14 residues. In nucleotides, the CDR3 is TGTGCCTGGAGTGTGAACAGGGGATTCTACGAGCAGTACTTC. Translating gives CAWSVNRGFYEQYF.

The chain carries TRBV6-1 and TRBJ1-1, with D unresolved. Looked up from germline, CDR1 is MNHNS and CDR2 is SASEGT. CDR3 length: 12 residues. The V end was cut by 7 bases, the J end by 0 bases, with 6 bases between. DNA of the CDR3: TGTGCCAGCAAGGAGATGAACACTGAAGCTTTCTTT. It is translated as CASKEMNTEAFF.

The chain links TRBV11-2 to TRBJ2-2; D call uncertain. CDR3 length: 12 residues. From germline, CDR1 is SGHAT and CDR2 FQNNGV. Trimming shortened V by 5 bases and J by 7 bases, and 8 bases separated the two germline ends. The CDR3 region is CASSPGVGELFF. The CDR3 bases are TGTGCCAGCAGCCCTGGCGTCGGGGAGCTGTTTTTT.

This clone has just a few counts. The chain couples TRBV10-3 to TRBJ2-3; D is unresolved. The CDR3 consists of 14 residues. Looked up from germline, CDR1 is ENHRY and CDR2 is SYGVKD. V lost 6 bases and J 0 bases, leaving 10 bases between the germline ends. CDR3: CAISSTPSTDTQYF. In nucleotides, the CDR3 is TGTGCCATCAGCTCGACCCCAAGCACAGATACGCAGTATTTT.

The V call is TRBV30, the J call TRBJ1-2; no definite D call. Trimming stripped 7 bases from V and 1 base from J, with 13 bases between. There are 13 residues in the CDR3. Germline CDR1 is GTSNPN and CDR2 is SVGIG (reference sequence). The CDR3 sequence is CASQRVGNYGYTF. As DNA, the CDR3 is TGTGCCTCCCAGAGAGTGGGTAACTATGGCTACACCTTC.

The chain recombines TRBV30 with TRBJ2-7; TRBD1 agrees at 8 bases. The V and J ends lost 3 bases and 5 bases, in that order; junction bases with no gene match: 12. The CDR3 extends over 15 amino acids. Germline CDR1 GTSNPN, CDR2 SVGIG (reference sequence). CDR3 region: CAWRNLGQGSDEQYF. The CDR3, as DNA: TGTGCCTGGAGAAACCTAGGACAGGGTTCTGACGAGCAGTACTTC.

The chain has TRBV11-2 and TRBJ2-3; 12 bases are shared with TRBD2. The CDR3 loop spans 17 amino acids. V was clipped by 4 bases and J by 6 bases; unmatched bases: 11. Germline CDR1 SGHAT, CDR2 FQNNGV. The DNA for the CDR3 is TGTGCCAGCAGCTCAGAACTAGCGGGGGGACAAGGTGATACGCAGTATTTT. Its translation: CASSSELAGGQGDTQYF.

V usage is TRBV2 and J usage is TRBJ2-1; 11 nucleotides line up with TRBD2. The germline gives CDR1 SNHLY, CDR2 FYNNEI. Trimming cost V 2 bases and J 9 bases; bases outside gene matches: 9. CDR3 length: 16 amino acids. CDR3 in DNA: TGTGCCAGCAGTGAACTAGCGGGGGGCCTCGCGGTTGAGCAGTTCTTC. It is translated as CASSELAGGLAVEQFF.

This chain uses TRBV28 with TRBJ1-5; no firm D call. V was clipped by 2 bases and J by 3 bases, with 8 bases between them. The CDR3 contains 14 residues. The germline gives CDR1 MDHEN, CDR2 SYDVKM. This CDR3 is CASSLIQLNQPQHF. As DNA, the CDR3 is TGTGCCAGCAGTTTAATACAACTCAATCAGCCCCAGCATTTT.

The chain is built from TRBV25-1 and TRBJ1-1; no firm D call. The CDR3 is made up of 13 amino acids. CDR1 is MGHDK, CDR2 SYGVNS, per germline. Trimming removed 4 bases from V and 0 bases from J, with 6 bases in between. CDR3 sequence (DNA): TGTGCCAGCAGTGGACACATGAACACTGAAGCTTTCTTT. Protein product: CASSGHMNTEAFF.

This chain uses TRBV29-1 with TRBJ1-2; unclear D gene. The V end was cut by 1 base, the J end by 8 bases, with 20 bases between. The germline CDR1 and CDR2 sequences are SQVTM and ANQGSEA. The CDR3 loop spans 15 amino acids. The CDR3 coding sequence is TGCAGCGTTGAAGGGTGGGGAGGGCCCCCTCTAGGCTACACCTTC. It specifies CSVEGWGGPPLGYTF.

V gene TRBV30 combines with J gene TRBJ2-1; unclear D gene. Trimming cost V 3 bases and J 3 bases, with 9 bases left between them. CDR3 length equals 13 residues. Germline CDR1 and CDR2: GTSNPN and SVGIG (reference sequence). This CDR3 reads CAWRPGNYNEQFF. The CDR3 DNA is TGTGCCTGGAGACCCGGCAACTACAATGAGCAGTTCTTC. The full variable domain, with the rest looked up from reference TRBV30 and TRBJ2-1, is SQTIHQWPATLVQPVGSPLSLECTVEGTSNPNLYWYRQAAGRGLQLLFYSVGIGQISSEVPQNLSASRPQDRQFILSSKKLLLSDSGFYLCAWRPGNYNEQFFGPGTRLTVL.

This clone has a handful of counts. This sequence joins TRBV5-1 and TRBJ2-2; TRBD2 might be the D (5 bases). The CDR3 has 13 amino acids. V was pared by 4 bases and J by 6 bases, with 10 bases between. CDR1 is SGHRS and CDR2 is YFSETQ in the germline V gene. The CDR3 DNA sequence: TGCGCCAGCAGCCCGAACGGGGCCGGGGAGCTGTTTTTT. It translates to CASSPNGAGELFF.